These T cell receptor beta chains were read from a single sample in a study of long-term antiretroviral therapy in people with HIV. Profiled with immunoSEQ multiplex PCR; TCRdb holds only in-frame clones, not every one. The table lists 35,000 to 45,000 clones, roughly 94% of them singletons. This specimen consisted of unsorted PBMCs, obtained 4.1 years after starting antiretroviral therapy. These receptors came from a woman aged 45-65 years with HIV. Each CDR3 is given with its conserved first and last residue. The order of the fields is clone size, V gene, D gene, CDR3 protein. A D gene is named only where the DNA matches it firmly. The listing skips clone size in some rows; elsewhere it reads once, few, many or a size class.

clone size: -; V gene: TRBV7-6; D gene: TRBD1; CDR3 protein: CASSSRDSLSRGVTIYF
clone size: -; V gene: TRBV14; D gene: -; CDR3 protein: CASSPLWGANEQFF
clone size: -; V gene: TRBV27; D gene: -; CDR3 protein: CASSLHNEQFF
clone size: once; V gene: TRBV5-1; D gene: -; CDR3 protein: CASSLDTLNQPQHF
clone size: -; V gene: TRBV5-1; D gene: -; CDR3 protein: CASRTGDNTQYF
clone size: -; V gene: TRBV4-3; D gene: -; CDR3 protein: CASSLDRTQNEKLFF
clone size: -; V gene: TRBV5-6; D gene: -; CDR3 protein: CASSDGRLNYGYTF
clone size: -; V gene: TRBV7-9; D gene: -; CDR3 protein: CASSLADREQYF
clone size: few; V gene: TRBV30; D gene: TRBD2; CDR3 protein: CAWLAGYEQYF
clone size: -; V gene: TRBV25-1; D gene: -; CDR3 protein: CASSPRHTPNYGYTF
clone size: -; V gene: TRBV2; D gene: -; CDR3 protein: CASTLRLSTDTQYF
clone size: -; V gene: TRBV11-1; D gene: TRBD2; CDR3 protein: CASSLVGGGVADTQYF
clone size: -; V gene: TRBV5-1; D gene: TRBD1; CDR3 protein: CASSSQTGTGAIYGYTF
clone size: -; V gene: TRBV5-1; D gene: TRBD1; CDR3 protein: CASAWTGGTYEQYF
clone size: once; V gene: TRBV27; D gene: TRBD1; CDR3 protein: CASSLEMPGQGVSGANVLTF
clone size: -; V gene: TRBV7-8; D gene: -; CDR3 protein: CASSLAGGHANTGELFF
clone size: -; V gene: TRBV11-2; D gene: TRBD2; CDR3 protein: CASSSGLAADTQYF
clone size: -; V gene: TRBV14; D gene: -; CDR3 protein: CASSQLQGVTPGNTIYF
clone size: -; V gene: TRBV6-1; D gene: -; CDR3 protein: CASSEAPGTFSYEQYF
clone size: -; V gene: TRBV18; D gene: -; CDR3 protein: CASSPNKETQYF
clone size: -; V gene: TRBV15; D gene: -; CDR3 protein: CATSRGTVRSQPQHF
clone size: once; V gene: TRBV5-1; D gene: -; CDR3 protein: CASSLGASTDTQYF
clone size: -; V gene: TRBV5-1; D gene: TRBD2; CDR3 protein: CASSALSGANTGELFF
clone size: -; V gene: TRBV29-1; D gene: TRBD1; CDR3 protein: CSVGPQGVDTEAFF
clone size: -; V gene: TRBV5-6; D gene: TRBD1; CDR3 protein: CASSLVQGGTMNTEAFF
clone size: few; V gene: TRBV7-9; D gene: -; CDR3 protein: CASSTPGHYNEQFF
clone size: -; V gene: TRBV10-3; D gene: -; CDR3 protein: CAISEWKGLENEQFF
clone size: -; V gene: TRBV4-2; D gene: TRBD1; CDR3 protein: CASSQGQGAYNEQFF
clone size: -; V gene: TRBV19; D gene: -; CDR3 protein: CASKGFSGANVLTF
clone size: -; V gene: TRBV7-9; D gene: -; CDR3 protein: CASSLRGGSDQPQHF
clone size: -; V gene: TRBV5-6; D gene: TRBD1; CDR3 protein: CASSSDRGMGYGYTF
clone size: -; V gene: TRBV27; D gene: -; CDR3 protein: CASSLSRAYNEQFF
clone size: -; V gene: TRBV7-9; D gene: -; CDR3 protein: CASSPTKGTEAFF
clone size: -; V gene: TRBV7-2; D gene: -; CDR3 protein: CASSALGSNQPQHF
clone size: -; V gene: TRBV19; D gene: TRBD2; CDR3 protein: CASSMQRGGRLSTDTQYF
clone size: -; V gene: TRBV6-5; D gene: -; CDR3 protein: CASTPGPNTEAFF
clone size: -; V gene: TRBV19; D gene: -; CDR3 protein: CASIGTGTGNTIYF
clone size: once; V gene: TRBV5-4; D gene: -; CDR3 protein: CASSSSPGSVMKGYTF
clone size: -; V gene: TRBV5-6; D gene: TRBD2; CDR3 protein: CASSFKRGGYNEQFF
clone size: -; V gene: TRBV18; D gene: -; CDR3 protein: CASSRNGPRENTIYF
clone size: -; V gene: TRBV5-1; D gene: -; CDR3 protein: CASSFTSQGGNEQFF
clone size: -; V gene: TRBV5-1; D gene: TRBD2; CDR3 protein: CASSPGGGYNEQFF
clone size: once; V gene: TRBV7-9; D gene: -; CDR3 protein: CASSPGNTGELFF
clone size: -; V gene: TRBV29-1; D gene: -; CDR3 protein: CSVEEVGRGVGGYTF
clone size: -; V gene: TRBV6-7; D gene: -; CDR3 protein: CASSYLRDITSTDTQYF
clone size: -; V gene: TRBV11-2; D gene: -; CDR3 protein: CASSLGPSGGWKDTQYF
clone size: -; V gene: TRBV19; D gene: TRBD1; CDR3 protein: CASSISLTGGLSSYNSPLHF
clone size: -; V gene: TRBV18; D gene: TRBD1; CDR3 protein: CASSPPGTGYEQFF
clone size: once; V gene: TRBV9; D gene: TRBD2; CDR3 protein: CASSVQLATQVYNEQFF
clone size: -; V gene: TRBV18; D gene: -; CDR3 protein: CASSPQQGENGYTF
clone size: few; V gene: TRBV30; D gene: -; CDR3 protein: CAWSVGQPTEAFF
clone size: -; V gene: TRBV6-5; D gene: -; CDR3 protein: CASRDGQSSYEQYF
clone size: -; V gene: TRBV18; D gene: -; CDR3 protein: CASSHTESYEQYF
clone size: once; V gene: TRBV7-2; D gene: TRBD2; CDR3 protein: CASTVAGDRTDTQYF
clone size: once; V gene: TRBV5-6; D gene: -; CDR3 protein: CASSFGTGGQPQHF
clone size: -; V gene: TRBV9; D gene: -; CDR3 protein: CASSVEGRGTGELFF
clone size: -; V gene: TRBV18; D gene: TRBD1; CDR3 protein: CASWDRGLNTEAFF